This TCR beta chain was recorded in a study of CD8+CD57+ T cells in acquired aplastic anemia. Across the whole study: DNA per sorted CD4+ or CD8+ sample ranged about 0.2 to 27.4 ug, averaging roughly 3.2 ug. On average, healthy donors gave approximately 9.9 million reads for CD4+ cells. Overall study results and limits: Between patients and controls, CD8+ Simpson's diversity did not vary significantly. The number of CD8+ CDR3 sequences shared by patients and controls was approximately 31.

A remark on this clonotype: Its specificity is not known.

Template material for TCR beta VDJ and CDR3 profiling consisted of genomic DNA. TCRdb re-derived calls from the reads in MiXCR, one entry per CDR3 protein. The repertoire holds approximately 160,000 distinct CDR3 sequences, with roughly 48% as singletons. The specimen was sorted CD4+, CD8+, or CD8+CD57+ T cells (not recorded which) from PBMCs. The receptor was derived from a human donor in good health.

The CDR3 coding sequence is TGTGCCAGCAGTCAAATTCCGGTCCTCGGAACTGAAGCTTTCTTT. The encoded protein is CASSQIPVLGTEAFF. V is TRBV6-1 and J is TRBJ1-1; no clear D gene. V was trimmed by 5 bases and J by 5 bases, leaving 18 bases between them. The CDR3 is made up of 15 amino acids. CDR1 and CDR2 from the germline V gene are MNHNS and SASEGT.